The 28 T cell receptor beta chains below all came from one sample that was sequenced in a study of blood T cell repertoires in COVID-19. TCRdb keeps only in-frame clones here, not all; method: immunoSEQ multiplex PCR. The sample yields 140,000 to 150,000 clones, around 83% seen once. The material sequenced was PBMCs or T cells enriched from blood (not recorded which). The origin of the receptors is a woman aged 50 to 60 who had been exposed to COVID-19.

This clone came up once. The V gene is TRBV7-9, the J gene TRBJ2-5; 7 bases line up with TRBD1. With V trimmed by 6 bases and J by 4 bases, 5 bases remained unmatched. The V gene's germline CDR1 is SEHNR and CDR2 FQNEAQ (reference sequence). This CDR3 spans 13 amino acids. The CDR3 loop reads CASSFRQGETQYF. The DNA for the CDR3 is TGTGCCAGCAGTTTCCGACAGGGAGAGACCCAGTACTTC.

The chain links TRBV5-6 to TRBJ2-1; 8 nucleotides agree with TRBD2. Germline lookup yields CDR1 SGHDT and CDR2 YYEEEE. Unmatched junction bases numbered 7, after V lost 1 base and J lost 4 bases. The CDR3 spans 16 residues. The CDR3 is CASSLLSGMGYNEQFF. Written as DNA, the CDR3 is TGTGCCAGCAGCTTGCTTAGCGGGATGGGTTACAATGAGCAGTTCTTC.

The V gene is TRBV15, the J gene TRBJ2-6; maybe TRBD2 (6 bases). Germline lookup yields CDR1 LNHNV and CDR2 YYDKDF (reference sequence). V gave up 5 bases and J gave up 7 bases, with 15 bases separating them. This CDR3 is 15 amino acids long. CDR3 DNA sequence: TGTGCCACCAGCGGGAGGACGGGTAGTGCCAACGTCCTGACTTTC. Translating it yields CATSGRTGSANVLTF.

The V call is TRBV4-2, the J call TRBJ2-2; D is uncertain. The germline V gene encodes CDR1 LGHNA and CDR2 YNFKEQ. The germline V and J ends were trimmed by 1 base and 0 bases, with 6 bases remaining between them. There are 15 residues in the CDR3. As DNA, the CDR3 is TGTGCCAGCAGCCAAGTAGCTGCGAACACCGGGGAGCTGTTTTTT. Its translation: CASSQVAANTGELFF.

The chain combines TRBV6-2 or TRBV6-3 with TRBJ2-3, with D unclear. CDR3 length: 14 residues. Deletions cut 2 bases from V and 1 base from J, with 7 bases between. Germline V gives CDR1 MNHEY, CDR2 SVGEGT. CDR3 sequence reads: CASSYIAGTDTQYF. The CDR3 nucleotides are TGTGCCAGCAGTTACATTGCAGGCACAGATACGCAGTATTTT.

V usage is TRBV11-2 and J usage is TRBJ2-3; 13 bases are a match to TRBD2. CDR3 length: 18 residues. Germline-derived CDR1 and CDR2 are SGHAT and FQNNGV. V lost 7 bases to trimming and J lost 2 bases; unmatched junction nucleotides: 12. The CDR3 sequence is CASISGGTSGAYTDTQYF. The CDR3, as DNA: TGTGCCAGCATCTCGGGAGGGACTAGCGGGGCCTACACAGATACGCAGTATTTT.

This chain connects TRBV2 to TRBJ1-5, with D uncertain. This CDR3 is built from 15 residues. V was cut by 6 bases and J by 1 base, with 13 bases left in between. Germline CDR1 and CDR2: SNHLY and FYNNEI. CDR3 in amino acids: CASSSRRASNQPQHF. The CDR3 DNA reads TGTGCCAGCAGCTCGAGGAGGGCGAGCAATCAGCCCCAGCATTTT.

The chain couples TRBV11-2 to TRBJ1-1; D gene ambiguous. V was pared by 1 base and J by 0 bases, with 9 bases between. Germline V gives CDR1 SGHAT, CDR2 FQNNGV. This CDR3 contains 15 residues. The CDR3 DNA follows: TGTGCCAGCAGCTTAGTGTATCCGGTGAACACTGAAGCTTTCTTT. It specifies CASSLVYPVNTEAFF.

CDR3 sequence: CASSLKGAETQYF. The CDR3 bases are TGTGCCAGCAGCTTGAAGGGGGCAGAGACCCAGTACTTC. The V and J genes are TRBV5-4 and TRBJ2-5, with 7 positions matching TRBD1. V lost 1 base, J lost 4 bases, and 1 base stayed unmatched. CDR1 and CDR2 (germline): SGHNT, YYREEE (reference sequence). This CDR3 has 13 amino acids.

V gene TRBV7-2 combines with J gene TRBJ1-1; possible D gene TRBD1, 6 bases. Germline V lookup: CDR1 SGHTA, CDR2 FQGNSA. The ends were cut back, 5 bases at V and 0 bases at J, with 10 bases in the middle. The CDR3 is 14 residues long. CDR3 protein: CASSRDIMNTEAFF. The CDR3 bases are TGTGCCAGCAGCAGGGACATCATGAACACTGAAGCTTTCTTT.

This clone has more than one count but fewer than ten. V usage is TRBV5-1 and J usage is TRBJ2-1; 12 nucleotides agree with TRBD2. CDR3 size: 17 residues. The junction had 9 bases not matched to a gene; V was cut back by 0 bases and J by 8 bases. The V gene's germline CDR1 is SGHRS and CDR2 YFSETQ. In DNA form, the CDR3 reads TGCGCCAGCAGCTTGGCGACTAGCGGGGGCACCAGGTATGAGCAGTTCTTC. Encoded protein: CASSLATSGGTRYEQFF.

A few counts support this clone. The gene calls are TRBV10-3 and TRBJ2-1, with D possibly being TRBD1 (5 bases). Germline V gene data show CDR1 as ENHRY and CDR2 as SYGVKD. V was clipped by 6 bases and J by 4 bases, with 10 bases between them. This CDR3 spans 13 amino acids. The CDR3 protein is CAIRGLNYNEQFF. The CDR3 DNA reads as TGTGCCATCAGGGGGCTAAATTACAATGAGCAGTTCTTC.

The chain couples TRBV5-1 to TRBJ2-2; no reliable D call. V was pared by 0 bases and J by 1 base, with 4 bases between. Germline CDR1 SGHRS, CDR2 YFSETQ. This CDR3 is built from 14 residues. This chain's CDR3 is CASSLALNTGELFF. CDR3 nucleotide sequence: TGCGCCAGCAGCTTGGCCCTGAACACCGGGGAGCTGTTTTTT.

The J gene is TRBJ2-6, the V gene TRBV7-9; no reliable D call. Trimming left V 1 base short and J 0 bases short, with 4 bases between. Germline V CDR1 and CDR2: SEHNR, FQNEAQ (reference sequence). The CDR3 is 15 residues long. The DNA for the CDR3 is TGTGCCAGCAGCTTAGGACACTCTGGGGCCAACGTCCTGACTTTC. It codes for CASSLGHSGANVLTF. The full variable domain, its missing parts supplied by reference TRBV7-9 and TRBJ2-6, is DTGVSQNPRHKITKRGQNVTFRCDPISEHNRLYWYRQTLGQGPEFLTYFQNEAQLEKSRLLSDRFSAERPKGSFSTLEIQRTEQGDSAMYLCASSLGHSGANVLTFGAGSRLTVL.

The chain employs TRBV27 and TRBJ1-3, with a weak D call TRBD1 (5 bases). The CDR3 consists of 14 residues. Germline V gives CDR1 MNHEY, CDR2 SMNVEV (reference sequence). Trimming took off 6 bases at V and 4 bases at J, with 13 bases between the two ends. CDR3 residues: CASRSGGLGNTIYF. CDR3 sequence (DNA): TGTGCCAGCAGGTCCGGGGGGTTGGGAAACACCATATATTTT.

The chain employs TRBV7-8 and TRBJ2-3; 9 positions match TRBD2. The CDR3 sequence is 16 residues long. CDR1 is SGHVS and CDR2 is FQNEAQ in the germline V gene. V lost 6 bases to trimming and J lost 3 bases; unmatched junction nucleotides: 10. The CDR3 nucleotides read TGTGCCAGCAGTTCCCTGAGTAGCGGGGGTACAGATACGCAGTATTTT. It translates to CASSSLSSGGTDTQYF.

The chain recombines TRBV6-2 or TRBV6-3 with TRBJ2-2; D possibly corresponds to TRBD1 (6 bases). The CDR3 extends over 18 amino acids. Germline CDR1 MNHEY, CDR2 SVGEGT. Trimming removed 0 bases at V and 4 bases at J, with 18 bases between. DNA for the CDR3: TGTGCCAGCAGTTACTCATTCCGCTCTAGGGGGAGCACCGGGGAGCTGTTTTTT. Protein sequence: CASSYSFRSRGSTGELFF.

The chain employs TRBV3-1 (or the pseudogene TRBV3-2) and TRBJ1-2; 8 bases are shared with TRBD1. Germline V lookup: CDR1 LGHDT, CDR2 YNNKEL (reference sequence). The CDR3 contains 13 residues. The junction had 5 bases not matched to a gene; V was cut back by 3 bases and J by 8 bases. The CDR3 region is CASSQTGVRGYTF. CDR3 sequence (DNA): TGTGCCAGCAGCCAGACAGGGGTGCGGGGCTACACCTTC.

V gene TRBV29-1 combines with J gene TRBJ2-1; TRBD1 is a possible D gene (6 bases). Germline CDR1 is SQVTM and CDR2 is ANQGSEA. The V and J ends lost 3 bases and 6 bases respectively, with 9 bases between them. The CDR3 is 12 amino acids. This CDR3 is CSVEYRVNEQFF. The CDR3 DNA sequence: TGCAGCGTTGAGTACAGGGTCAATGAGCAGTTCTTC.

V gene TRBV14 combines with J gene TRBJ1-3; D is ambiguous. The CDR3 sequence is 13 residues long. V was clipped by 4 bases and J by 4 bases, with 8 bases between them. Germline V gives CDR1 SGHDN, CDR2 FVKESK. CDR3 sequence reads: CASSPGLGNTIYF. CDR3 in DNA: TGTGCCAGCAGCCCGGGTCTGGGAAACACCATATATTTT.

V and J are TRBV5-6 and TRBJ2-7; the match to TRBD1 covers 7 bases. The CDR3 spans 17 residues. CDR1 and CDR2 from the germline V gene are SGHDT and YYEEEE. V was pared by 4 bases and J by 2 bases, with 15 bases of the junction left unmatched. This CDR3 reads CASSGAPTGVLTYEQYF. CDR3 bases: TGTGCCAGCAGCGGGGCCCCCACAGGGGTTCTAACCTACGAGCAGTACTTC.

The chain employs TRBV11-2 and TRBJ2-1; 8 nucleotides align to TRBD2. CDR1 SGHAT and CDR2 FQNNGV come from the germline V gene. CDR3 length: 15 amino acids. The V segment lost 1 base and the J segment 9 bases; nucleotides outside the gene matches: 8. CDR3 sequence reads: CASSLVGLGGGEQFF. As DNA, the CDR3 is TGTGCCAGCAGCTTAGTGGGACTAGGGGGGGGTGAGCAGTTCTTC.

The chain couples TRBV4-3 to TRBJ1-1; unclear D gene. The CDR3 loop spans 14 amino acids. V dropped 4 bases and J dropped 4 bases, with 13 bases sitting between them. Germline values: CDR1 LGHNA, CDR2 YSLEER. The CDR3 nucleotides are TGCGCCAGCAGCCCTTCCGGGTACGGCACTGAAGCTTTCTTT. It translates to CASSPSGYGTEAFF.

The chain has TRBV4-2 and TRBJ2-7, with TRBD1 as a possible D gene (5 bases). Germline assignment: CDR1 LGHNA and CDR2 YNFKEQ. The CDR3 is 14 amino acids. Trimming removed 3 bases from V and 2 bases from J, with 11 bases in between. The CDR3 loop is CASSQGWGPYEQYF. In nucleotides, the CDR3 is TGTGCCAGCAGCCAGGGCTGGGGCCCCTACGAGCAGTACTTC.

This clone appeared a few times. The rearrangement links TRBV5-1 to TRBJ2-3, with D possibly matching TRBD1 (5 bases). The CDR3 consists of 16 residues. Germline V lookup: CDR1 SGHRS, CDR2 YFSETQ. V lost 0 bases and J 3 bases, leaving 14 bases between the germline ends. CDR3: CASSLARLSGTDTQYF. The CDR3 DNA is TGCGCCAGCAGCTTGGCCCGTCTGTCAGGGACAGATACGCAGTATTTT.

The V gene is TRBV6-2 or TRBV6-3, the J gene TRBJ2-7; D unresolved. The CDR3 sequence is 11 residues long. The V gene lost 5 bases and the J gene lost 8 bases, with 10 bases spanning the gap. Looked up from germline, CDR1 is MNHEY and CDR2 is SVGEGT. The CDR3 loop is CASSQEAQQYF. In DNA, the CDR3 is TGTGCCAGCAGTCAAGAAGCCCAGCAGTACTTC.

The rearrangement uses TRBV27 and TRBJ1-1; D uncertain. This CDR3 has 14 residues. Germline CDR1 MNHEY, CDR2 SMNVEV (reference sequence). Trimming removed 4 bases from V and 10 bases from J, with 19 bases in between. In DNA, the CDR3 is TGTGCCAGCAGTTCGCACGAGGGCGGTGCTCCAGCTTTCTTT. Its protein product is CASSSHEGGAPAFF.

The sample holds a few counts of this clone. CDR3 in amino acids: CASSIVGGEQYF. CDR3 DNA sequence: TGTGCCAGTAGTATAGTTGGAGGCGAGCAGTACTTC. This chain joins TRBV19 and TRBJ2-7; tentatively, D is TRBD2 (5 bases). Germline V CDR1 and CDR2: LNHDA, SQIVND (reference sequence). V was trimmed by 1 base and J by 6 bases, leaving 7 bases between them. This CDR3 comprises 12 residues. The complete variable domain, with remaining parts taken from reference TRBV19 and TRBJ2-7, reads DGGITQSPKYLFRKEGQNVTLSCEQNLNHDAMYWYRQDPGQGLRLIYYSQIVNDFQKGDIAEGYSVSREKKESFPLTVTSAQKNPTAFYLCASSIVGGEQYFGPGTRLTVT.